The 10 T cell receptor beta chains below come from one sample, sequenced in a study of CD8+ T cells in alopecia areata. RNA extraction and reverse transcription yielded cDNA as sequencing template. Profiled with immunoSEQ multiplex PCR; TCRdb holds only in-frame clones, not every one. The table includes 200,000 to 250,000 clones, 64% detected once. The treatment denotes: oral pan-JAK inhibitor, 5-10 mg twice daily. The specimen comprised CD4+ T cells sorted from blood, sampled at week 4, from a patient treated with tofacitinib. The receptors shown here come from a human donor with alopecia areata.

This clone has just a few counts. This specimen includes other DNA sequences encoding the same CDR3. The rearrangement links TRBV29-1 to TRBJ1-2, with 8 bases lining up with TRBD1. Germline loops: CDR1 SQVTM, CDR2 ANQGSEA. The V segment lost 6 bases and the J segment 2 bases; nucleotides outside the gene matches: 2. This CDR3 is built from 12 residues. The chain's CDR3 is CSVRTGNYGYTF. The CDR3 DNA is TGCAGCGTCCGGACAGGGAACTATGGCTACACCTTC.

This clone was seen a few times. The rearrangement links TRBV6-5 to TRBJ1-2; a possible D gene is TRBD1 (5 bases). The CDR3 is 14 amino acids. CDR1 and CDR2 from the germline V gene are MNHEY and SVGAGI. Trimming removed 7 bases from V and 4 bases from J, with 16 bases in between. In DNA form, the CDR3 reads TGTGCCAGCAACTCAGGGAGGAGTTCCTATGGCTACACCTTC. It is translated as CASNSGRSSYGYTF.

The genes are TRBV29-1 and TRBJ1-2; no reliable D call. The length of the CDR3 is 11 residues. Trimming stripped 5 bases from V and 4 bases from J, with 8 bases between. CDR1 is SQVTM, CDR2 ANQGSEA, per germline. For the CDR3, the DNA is TGCAGCGTTTTCACTCTCTATGGCTACACCTTC. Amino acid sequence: CSVFTLYGYTF.

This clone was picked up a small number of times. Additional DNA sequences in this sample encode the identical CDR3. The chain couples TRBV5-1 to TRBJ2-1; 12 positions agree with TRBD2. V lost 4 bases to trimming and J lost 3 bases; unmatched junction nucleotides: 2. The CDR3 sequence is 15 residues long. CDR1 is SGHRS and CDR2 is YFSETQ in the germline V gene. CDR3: CASSPTSGGYNEQFF. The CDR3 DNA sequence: TGCGCCAGCAGCCCGACTAGCGGGGGCTACAATGAGCAGTTCTTC.

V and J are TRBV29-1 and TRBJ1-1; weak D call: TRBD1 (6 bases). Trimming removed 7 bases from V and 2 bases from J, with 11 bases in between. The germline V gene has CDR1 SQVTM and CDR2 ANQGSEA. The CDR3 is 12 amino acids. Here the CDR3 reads CSARQDNTEAFF. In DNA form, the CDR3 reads TGCAGCGCTAGACAGGACAACACTGAAGCTTTCTTT. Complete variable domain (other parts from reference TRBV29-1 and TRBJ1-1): SAVISQKPSRDICQRGTSLTIQCQVDSQVTMMFWYRQQPGQSLTLIATANQGSEATYESGFVIDKFPISRPNLTFSTLTVSNMSPEDSSIYLCSARQDNTEAFFGQGTRLTVV.

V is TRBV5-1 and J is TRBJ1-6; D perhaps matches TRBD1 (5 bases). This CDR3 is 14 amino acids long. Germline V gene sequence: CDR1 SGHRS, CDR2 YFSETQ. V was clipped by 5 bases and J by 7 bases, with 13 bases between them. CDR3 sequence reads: CASRPGFRNSPLHF. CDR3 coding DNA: TGCGCCAGCAGACCAGGGTTTAGGAATTCACCCCTCCACTTT.

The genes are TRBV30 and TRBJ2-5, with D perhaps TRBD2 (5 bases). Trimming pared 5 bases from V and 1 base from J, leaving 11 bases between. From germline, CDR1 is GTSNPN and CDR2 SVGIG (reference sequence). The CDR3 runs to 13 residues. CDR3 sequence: CAWGRGPQETQYF. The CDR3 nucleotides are TGTGCCTGGGGCCGAGGGCCCCAAGAGACCCAGTACTTC.

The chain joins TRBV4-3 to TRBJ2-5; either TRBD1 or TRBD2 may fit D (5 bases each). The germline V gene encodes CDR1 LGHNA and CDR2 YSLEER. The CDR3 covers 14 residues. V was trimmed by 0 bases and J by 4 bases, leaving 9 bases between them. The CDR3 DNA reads TGCGCCAGCAGCCAAGAACGGGGACGAGAGACCCAGTACTTC. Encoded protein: CASSQERGRETQYF.

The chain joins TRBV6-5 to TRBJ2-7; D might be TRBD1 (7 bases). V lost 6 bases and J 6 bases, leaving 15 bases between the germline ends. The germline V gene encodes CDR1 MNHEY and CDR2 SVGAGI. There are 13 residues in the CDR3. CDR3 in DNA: TGTGCCAGCAGGGCAGGGGGACTTAGCGAGCAGTACTTC. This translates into CASRAGGLSEQYF.

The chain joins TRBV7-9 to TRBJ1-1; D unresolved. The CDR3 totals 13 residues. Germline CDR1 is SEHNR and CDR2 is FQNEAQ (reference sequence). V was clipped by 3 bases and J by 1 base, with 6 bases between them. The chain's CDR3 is CASSFKTNTEAFF. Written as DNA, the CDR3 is TGTGCCAGCAGCTTTAAGACGAACACTGAAGCTTTCTTT. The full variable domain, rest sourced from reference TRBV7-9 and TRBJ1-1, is DTGVSQNPRHKITKRGQNVTFRCDPISEHNRLYWYRQTLGQGPEFLTYFQNEAQLEKSRLLSDRFSAERPKGSFSTLEIQRTEQGDSAMYLCASSFKTNTEAFFGQGTRLTVV.